This T cell receptor (beta chain) was recorded in a study of blood T cell repertoires in COVID-19. Study summary: Sources were T cells, B-cell-depleted T cells, or PBMCs; the material itself was cDNA or gDNA.

The CDR3 is 12 residues long. The germline V gene encodes CDR1 MDHEN and CDR2 SYDVKM. Deletions cut 1 base from V and 3 bases from J, with 3 bases between. Produced via immunoSEQ multiplex PCR; TCRdb's table is partial and in-frame only. The sample includes 250,000 to 350,000 clones, roughly 90% of them seen just once. Regarding this clone: The identical CDR3 is also encoded by other nucleotide sequences in the sample.

The chain has TRBV28 and TRBJ1-2; no firm D call. This clonotype was sampled from a woman in her twenties or thirties who had recovered from COVID-19. The source material was PBMCs or T cells enriched from blood (not recorded which). CDR3 amino acids: CASSLSDYGYTF. CDR3 sequence (DNA): TGTGCCAGCAGTTTATCAGACTATGGCTACACCTTC.